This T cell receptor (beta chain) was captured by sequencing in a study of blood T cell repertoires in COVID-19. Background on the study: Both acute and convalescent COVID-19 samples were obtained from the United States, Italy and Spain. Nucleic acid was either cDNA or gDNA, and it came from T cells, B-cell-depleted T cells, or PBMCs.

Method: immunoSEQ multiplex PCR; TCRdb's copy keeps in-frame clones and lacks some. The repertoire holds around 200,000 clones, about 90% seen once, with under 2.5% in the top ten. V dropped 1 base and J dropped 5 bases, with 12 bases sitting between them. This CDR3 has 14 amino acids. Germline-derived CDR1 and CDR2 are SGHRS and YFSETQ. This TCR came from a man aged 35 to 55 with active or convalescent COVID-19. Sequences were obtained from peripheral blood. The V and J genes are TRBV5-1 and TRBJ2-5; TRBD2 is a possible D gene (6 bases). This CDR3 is CASSLMGGGETQYF. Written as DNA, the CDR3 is TGCGCCAGCAGCTTGATGGGGGGTGGGGAGACCCAGTACTTC.